This is a list of T cell receptor beta chains from one sample in a study of blood T cell repertoires in COVID-19. Using immunoSEQ multiplex PCR, the repertoire was profiled, and TCRdb retains in-frame clones only, with some absent. The data contain under 300,000 clones, roughly 86% of them seen just once; the ten biggest clones take up approximately 13%. Sequenced input: peripheral blood. These receptor sequences come from a man at least 80 years old with acute or convalescent COVID-19. CDR3s include the opening cysteine and the closing phenylalanine or tryptophan. The D gene is left open where the match is weak. Clone size is given for some rows only: seen once, a few or many times, or a class if the clone is expanded.

j_call d_call cdr3_length v_call clone_size cdr3_nt cdr3_aa
TRBJ2-2 NA 14 TRBV9 once TGTGCCAGCAGCGTGGACTCCAACACCGGGGAGCTGTTTTTT CASSVDSNTGELFF
TRBJ2-1 TRBD2 14 TRBV9 NA TGTGCCAGCAGTGAGGGGGTAGCGGGAGACCCCCGGTTCTTC CASSEGVAGDPRFF
TRBJ2-2 NA 12 TRBV4-2 once TGTGCCAGCAGCTCTTACACCGGGGAGCTGTTTTTT CASSSYTGELFF
TRBJ2-7 TRBD1 15 TRBV14 NA TGTGCCAGCAGCCACGGACAGGGTGGGTCCTACGAGCAGTACTTC CASSHGQGGSYEQYF
TRBJ1-4 NA 15 TRBV9 once TGTGCCAGCAGCGTTTCAGGGTTCTCCGGTGAAAAACTGTTTTTT CASSVSGFSGEKLFF
TRBJ2-5 NA 13 TRBV7-3 NA TGTGCCAGCAGCTGGCGGAGCCAAGAGACCCAGTACTTC CASSWRSQETQYF
TRBJ2-7 TRBD1 15 TRBV27 NA TGTGCCAGCAGCAAGACCAGGGGGCGCGTTTACGAGCAGTACTTC CASSKTRGRVYEQYF
TRBJ2-2 NA 17 TRBV4-3 once TGCGCCAGCAGCCAAGAATATGGCAGGGCGAGGACCGGGGAGCTGTTTTTT CASSQEYGRARTGELFF
TRBJ2-2 TRBD1 16 TRBV28 few TGTGCCAGCAGCCCTCTCGGACAGGGGGAGACCGGGGAGCTGTTTTTT CASSPLGQGETGELFF
TRBJ1-2 NA 14 TRBV9 NA TGTGCCAGCAGCCCGACAGGTGCTAACTATGGCTACACCTTC CASSPTGANYGYTF
TRBJ2-7 NA 15 TRBV7-2 NA TGTGCCAGCAGCTTAGGTAGCGTCCTCATGGGGGAGCAGTACTTC CASSLGSVLMGEQYF
TRBJ2-5 TRBD1 15 TRBV10-2 NA TGCGCCAGCAGCGGCCGACAGGGGGCGAGGGAGACCCAGTACTTC CASSGRQGARETQYF
TRBJ1-5 NA 14 TRBV27 NA TGTGCCAGCAGGGACAGCCGGGTTAATCAGCCCCAGCATTTT CASRDSRVNQPQHF
TRBJ2-5 NA 12 TRBV6-5 NA TGTGCCAGCAGGGCGGGGCAAGAGACCCAGTACTTC CASRAGQETQYF
TRBJ1-1 TRBD1 15 TRBV6-5 NA TGTGCCAGCAGTTACTCGGGACAGGTTAACACTGAAGCTTTCTTT CASSYSGQVNTEAFF
TRBJ1-1 NA 14 TRBV19 NA TGTGCCAGTGTCCCGGACCCGGCGGGAACTGAAGCTTTCTTT CASVPDPAGTEAFF
TRBJ2-1 TRBD2 16 TRBV9 NA TGTGCCAGCAGCGTAGGAGGACTAGCGTCCTACAATGAGCAGTTCTTC CASSVGGLASYNEQFF
TRBJ2-7 NA 13 TRBV6-5 NA TGTGCCAGCAGTAGCAGGGGTAGGTACGAGCAGTACTTC CASSSRGRYEQYF
TRBJ2-5 TRBD2 15 TRBV7-7 NA TGTGCTAGCGGTTTGGGCGGGGGGTCCCAAGAGACCCAGTACTTC CASGLGGGSQETQYF
TRBJ1-1 TRBD1 16 TRBV5-1 NA TGCGCCAGCAGCTTGTCCCATGGGACAGGGAGGACTGAAGCTTTCTTT CASSLSHGTGRTEAFF
TRBJ2-1 NA 14 TRBV10-2 NA TGCGCCAGCAGTGAGCTACCCCTGTACAATGAGCAGTTCTTC CASSELPLYNEQFF
TRBJ1-1 TRBD1 14 TRBV3-1/TRBV3-2 few TGTGCCAGCAGCACTTTGGGACAGGCAACTGAAGCTTTCTTT CASSTLGQATEAFF
TRBJ1-4 TRBD1 15 TRBV19 NA TGTGCCAGTACCGACCGGACAGGGTTTAATGAAAAACTGTTTTTT CASTDRTGFNEKLFF
TRBJ1-2 TRBD1 14 TRBV3-1/TRBV3-2 once TGTGCCAGCAGCCTTGGGACAGGGGGGTCTTGGGGCACCTTC CASSLGTGGSWGTF
TRBJ2-6 TRBD1 15 TRBV19 NA TGTGCCGGGGGACAGGTCCTCGGTGGGGCCAACGTCCTGACTTTC CAGGQVLGGANVLTF
TRBJ1-2 NA 13 TRBV18 few TGTGCCAGCTCACCAGGGAGCGACTATGGCTACACCTTC CASSPGSDYGYTF
TRBJ1-5 NA 14 TRBV24-1 NA TGTGCCACCTGGTCAGGGGTTCCCAATCAGCCCCAGCATTTT CATWSGVPNQPQHF
TRBJ2-7 NA 15 TRBV3-1/TRBV3-2 NA TGTGCCAGCAGCCAAGATCCGGCAGGGGCCAACGAGCAGTACTTC CASSQDPAGANEQYF
TRBJ1-1 NA 11 TRBV28 NA TGTGCCAGCAGGGTAACAGGTGGGGCTTTCTTT CASRVTGGAFF
TRBJ2-5 TRBD1 14 TRBV5-1 NA TGCGCCAGCAGCCTACAGGGGGCGCAGGAGACCCAGTACTTC CASSLQGAQETQYF
TRBJ1-5 TRBD1 13 TRBV29-1 NA TGCAGCGTTGGGGGACAGGGTTATCAGCCCCAGCATTTT CSVGGQGYQPQHF
TRBJ1-2 NA 14 TRBV6-6 NA TGTGCCAGCGTATTTTCAGGCCTAAACTATGGCTACACCTTC CASVFSGLNYGYTF
TRBJ1-5 TRBD1 14 TRBV19 NA TGTGCCAGTAGCACACAACAGGGGGCGCAGGTTCGCGATTTT CASSTQQGAQVRDF
TRBJ2-2 NA 13 TRBV11-3 NA TGTGCCAGCAGCTTAGCCCAGGGAGGGGAGCTGTTTTTT CASSLAQGGELFF
TRBJ1-3 NA 16 TRBV7-9 NA TGTGCCAGCAGCTCCCTCGGACAGAGCTCTGGAAACACCATATATTTT CASSSLGQSSGNTIYF
TRBJ2-5 NA 14 TRBV5-8 NA TGTGCCAGCAGCTTGGACGGGTTGTGGGAGACCCAGTACTTC CASSLDGLWETQYF
TRBJ1-5 NA 14 TRBV6-6 NA TGTGCCAGCAGTTGGGCAGGTTCTAATCAGCCCCAGCATTTT CASSWAGSNQPQHF
TRBJ1-6 NA 13 TRBV6-5 NA TGTGCCAGCAGTTACTATTCGAATTCACCCCTCCACTTT CASSYYSNSPLHF
TRBJ1-2 TRBD1 15 TRBV6-4 NA TGTGCCAGCAGTGAATGGGACAGGGGTTCCTATGGCTACACCTTC CASSEWDRGSYGYTF
TRBJ2-1 TRBD1 16 TRBV13 NA TGTGCCAGCAGTCGCACCTCGGGACAGGGGGCAAATGAGCAGTTCTTC CASSRTSGQGANEQFF
TRBJ1-4 NA 14 TRBV27 few TGTGCCAGCTCTCGGGGGGGTTTAAATGAAAAACTGTTTTTT CASSRGGLNEKLFF
TRBJ1-4 TRBD1 18 TRBV7-9 NA TGTGCCAGCAGCCGATCCACAGGGGGAGTATTAACTAATGAAAAACTGTTTTTT CASSRSTGGVLTNEKLFF
TRBJ2-1 TRBD2 18 TRBV27 NA TGTGCCAGCAGTTTACCCCCTCAAGCGGGAGTCGCCCTTAGGGAGCAGTTCTTC CASSLPPQAGVALREQFF
TRBJ1-6 NA 14 TRBV2 NA TGTGCCAGCACGGAGGGTCCCTGGGATTCACCCCTCCACTTT CASTEGPWDSPLHF
TRBJ1-1 NA 15 TRBV3-1/TRBV3-2 NA TGTGCCAGCAGCCGGATCCTAAGGGGAAACACTGAAGCTTTCTTT CASSRILRGNTEAFF
TRBJ1-5 NA 13 TRBV12-3/TRBV12-4 NA TGTGCCAGCAGTTCAGGGTACGATCAGCCCCAGCATTTT CASSSGYDQPQHF
TRBJ2-5 TRBD2 14 TRBV7-6 NA TGTGCCAGCCTGAGTAGCGGGCTCCAAGAGACCCAGTACTTC CASLSSGLQETQYF
TRBJ2-1 TRBD2 14 TRBV3-1/TRBV3-2 NA TGTGCCAGCACAACTAGCGTACCTTACAATGAGCAGTTCTTC CASTTSVPYNEQFF
TRBJ1-2 NA 14 TRBV11-2 NA TGTGCCAGCAGTTTCGCGGGGGGAATGGATGGCTACACCTTC CASSFAGGMDGYTF
TRBJ2-7 TRBD1 14 TRBV5-4 NA TGTGCCAGCAGCCGACCCGGGACAGCCTACGAGCAGTACTTC CASSRPGTAYEQYF
TRBJ1-5 NA 15 TRBV6-5 few TGTGCCAGCAGGGCCCTCGCCGCGGGCAATCAGCCCCAGCATTTT CASRALAAGNQPQHF
TRBJ2-4 NA 14 TRBV24-1 NA TGTGCCACCAGTGAAGCGGACAGCAAAAACATTCAGTACTTC CATSEADSKNIQYF